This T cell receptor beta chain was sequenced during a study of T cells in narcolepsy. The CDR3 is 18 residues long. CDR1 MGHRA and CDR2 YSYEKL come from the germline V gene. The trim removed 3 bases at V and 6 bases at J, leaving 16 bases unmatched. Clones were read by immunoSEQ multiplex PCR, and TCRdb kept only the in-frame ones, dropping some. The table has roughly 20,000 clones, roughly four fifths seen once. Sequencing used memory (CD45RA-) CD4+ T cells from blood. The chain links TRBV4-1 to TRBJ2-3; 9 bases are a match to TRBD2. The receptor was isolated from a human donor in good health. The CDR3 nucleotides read TGCGCCAGCAGCCATCAACCCCTGGGGCGGGGGGGCCTGGATACGCAGTATTTT. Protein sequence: CASSHQPLGRGGLDTQYF.